A selection of T cell receptor beta chains follows, all from one sample in a study of cytomegalovirus exposure and HLA in healthy donors. Clones were sequenced by immunoSEQ multiplex PCR, and TCRdb holds only the in-frame ones, with some missing. Its table records over 200,000 clones. The sample comprised PBMCs. The receptors shown here come from a woman in her 30s in good health and CMV-seropositive. Each CDR3 is given with its conserved first and last residue. The D gene is left open where the match is weak. Expanded clones get a size class; other rows say once, few or many, or leave the size out.

V gene: TRBV27
D gene: TRBD1
J gene: TRBJ2-4
clone size: NA
CDR3 length: 12
CDR3 DNA: TGTGCCAGCTCACAGGGGCGAAACATTCAGTACTTC
CDR3 protein: CASSQGRNIQYF

V gene: TRBV27
D gene: NA
J gene: TRBJ1-1
clone size: NA
CDR3 length: 15
CDR3 DNA: TGTGCCAGCAGTCCTCAGGGGTTTCGGGACACTGAAGCTTTCTTT
CDR3 protein: CASSPQGFRDTEAFF

V gene: TRBV28
D gene: NA
J gene: TRBJ1-1
clone size: NA
CDR3 length: 15
CDR3 DNA: TGTGCCAGCGGGGTAGGGCCGGGAATGAACACTGAAGCTTTCTTT
CDR3 protein: CASGVGPGMNTEAFF

V gene: TRBV28
D gene: NA
J gene: TRBJ2-1
clone size: NA
CDR3 length: 15
CDR3 DNA: TGTGCCAGCAGTTCCGGGGGGCGTCCCAACAATGAGCAGTTCTTC
CDR3 protein: CASSSGGRPNNEQFF

V gene: TRBV7-9
D gene: NA
J gene: TRBJ2-5
clone size: NA
CDR3 length: 15
CDR3 DNA: TGTGCCAGCAGCTTAGGACTAGTTATTGGAGAGACCCAGTACTTC
CDR3 protein: CASSLGLVIGETQYF

V gene: TRBV6-5
D gene: NA
J gene: TRBJ2-7
clone size: NA
CDR3 length: 14
CDR3 DNA: TGTGCCAGCAGTTACTCGTCAGATTCCTACGAGCAGTACTTC
CDR3 protein: CASSYSSDSYEQYF

V gene: TRBV10-3
D gene: NA
J gene: TRBJ1-1
clone size: medium-sized
CDR3 length: 13
CDR3 DNA: TGTGCCACCAGAGGCCCAGGCGCGACTGAAGCTTTCTTT
CDR3 protein: CATRGPGATEAFF

V gene: TRBV18
D gene: NA
J gene: TRBJ2-5
clone size: NA
CDR3 length: 12
CDR3 DNA: TGTGCCAGCTCACCAGGGCCGGAGACCCAGTACTTC
CDR3 protein: CASSPGPETQYF

V gene: TRBV14
D gene: NA
J gene: TRBJ2-1
clone size: NA
CDR3 length: 20
CDR3 DNA: TGTGCCAGCAGCCAAAAACAGGGTTTCGGAAGGGCTAGCTCCTACAATGAGCAGTTCTTC
CDR3 protein: CASSQKQGFGRASSYNEQFF

V gene: TRBV30
D gene: NA
J gene: TRBJ2-7
clone size: NA
CDR3 length: 12
CDR3 DNA: TGTGCCTGGAGTGCTTCAGGGGACGAGCAGTACTTC
CDR3 protein: CAWSASGDEQYF

V gene: TRBV27
D gene: TRBD1
J gene: TRBJ1-1
clone size: NA
CDR3 length: 12
CDR3 DNA: TGTGCCAGCAGAAGACAGGGGTCTGAAGCTTTCTTT
CDR3 protein: CASRRQGSEAFF

V gene: TRBV15
D gene: NA
J gene: TRBJ1-3
clone size: NA
CDR3 length: 16
CDR3 DNA: TGTGCCACCAGCAGATCAGGGGTTGTGATGGGAAACACCATATATTTT
CDR3 protein: CATSRSGVVMGNTIYF

V gene: TRBV6-1
D gene: NA
J gene: TRBJ2-7
clone size: NA
CDR3 length: 13
CDR3 DNA: TGTGCCAGCAGTGGGGCAGGGGCTCGCGAGCAGTACTTC
CDR3 protein: CASSGAGAREQYF

V gene: TRBV18
D gene: NA
J gene: TRBJ1-4
clone size: NA
CDR3 length: 15
CDR3 DNA: TGTGCCAGCTCACCACGGGGGCCGGGTAATGAAAAACTGTTTTTT
CDR3 protein: CASSPRGPGNEKLFF

V gene: TRBV18
D gene: TRBD1
J gene: TRBJ1-1
clone size: NA
CDR3 length: 14
CDR3 DNA: TGTGCCAGCTCACCCGGACAGGTGAACACTGAAGCTTTCTTT
CDR3 protein: CASSPGQVNTEAFF

V gene: TRBV5-4
D gene: TRBD2
J gene: TRBJ2-5
clone size: NA
CDR3 length: 14
CDR3 DNA: TGTGCCAGCCGCATAGCGGGAGGGCAAGAGACCCAGTACTTC
CDR3 protein: CASRIAGGQETQYF

V gene: TRBV28
D gene: TRBD1
J gene: TRBJ2-1
clone size: NA
CDR3 length: 16
CDR3 DNA: TGTGCCAGCAGCCCGTGGGGGACAGGGACGAACAATGAGCAGTTCTTC
CDR3 protein: CASSPWGTGTNNEQFF

V gene: TRBV30
D gene: TRBD1
J gene: TRBJ1-1
clone size: NA
CDR3 length: 15
CDR3 DNA: TGTGCCTGGAGTTCCTACAGGGGGGGAAACACTGAAGCTTTCTTT
CDR3 protein: CAWSSYRGGNTEAFF

V gene: TRBV7-2
D gene: TRBD2
J gene: TRBJ2-3
clone size: NA
CDR3 length: 13
CDR3 DNA: TGTGCCAGCACCCTCGGGGGGATAGATACGCAGTATTTT
CDR3 protein: CASTLGGIDTQYF

V gene: TRBV5-1
D gene: TRBD2
J gene: TRBJ2-1
clone size: NA
CDR3 length: 14
CDR3 DNA: TGCGCCAGCAGCTTGACTAGCGGCAACAATGAGCAGTTCTTC
CDR3 protein: CASSLTSGNNEQFF

V gene: TRBV7-9
D gene: NA
J gene: TRBJ1-2
clone size: NA
CDR3 length: 14
CDR3 DNA: TGTGTCAGCCCGAAGGGTGGGGACTTGGTGGGCTACACCTTC
CDR3 protein: CVSPKGGDLVGYTF

V gene: TRBV2
D gene: NA
J gene: TRBJ2-7
clone size: NA
CDR3 length: 15
CDR3 DNA: TGTGCCAGCAGTGTTAGAGGTACTGGAAACTACGAGCAGTACTTC
CDR3 protein: CASSVRGTGNYEQYF

V gene: TRBV10-2
D gene: NA
J gene: TRBJ1-2
clone size: NA
CDR3 length: 14
CDR3 DNA: TGCGCCAGCAGTGGAGGCGAAGCTAACTATGGCTACACCTTC
CDR3 protein: CASSGGEANYGYTF